The 6 T cell receptor beta chains given below trace back to one sample, sequenced in a study of CD4 T cells in relation to SARS-CoV-2 and coronaviruses. The antigens for these receptors are not known. Method: immunoSEQ multiplex PCR; TCRdb's copy keeps in-frame clones and lacks some. The sample yields over 20,000 clones, less than 75% seen once. Before the COVID-19 pandemic, during about 2010-2018, CD4+ T cells were taken from unexposed donors. After roughly 9 days of culture, CD4+ T cells were isolated. Input material: CD4+ T cells from PBMCs, cultured in vitro. The receptors stem from a human donor in good health.

The chain uses TRBV4-1 and TRBJ1-1; 8 bases are a match to TRBD1. CDR1 and CDR2 (germline): MGHRA, YSYEKL. This CDR3 is built from 14 residues. Trimming cost V 2 bases and J 5 bases; bases outside gene matches: 4. CDR3 sequence (DNA): TGCGCCAGCAGCCAACCCACAGGGGGAACTGAAGCTTTCTTT. The encoded protein is CASSQPTGGTEAFF.

The chain carries TRBV10-3 and TRBJ2-1, with D perhaps assigned TRBD1 or TRBD2 (5 bases each). V was pared by 4 bases and J by 3 bases, with 10 bases between. The CDR3 extends over 14 amino acids. CDR1 is ENHRY and CDR2 is SYGVKD in the germline V gene. Here the CDR3 reads CAISGVGDYNEQFF. In nucleotides, the CDR3 is TGTGCCATCAGTGGGGTGGGGGACTACAATGAGCAGTTCTTC.

The chain employs TRBV19 and TRBJ2-1; D uncertain. Germline V gene lookup returns CDR1 LNHDA and CDR2 SQIVND (reference sequence). V was trimmed by 3 bases and J by 6 bases, leaving 9 bases between them. The CDR3 has 13 amino acids. In nucleotides, the CDR3 is TGTGCCAGTAGTATGGTGGCTCTCAATGAGCAGTTCTTC. The encoded protein is CASSMVALNEQFF.

This clone was seen only once. The rearrangement uses TRBV5-1 and TRBJ2-7; D perhaps matches TRBD2 (5 bases). Germline V gene lookup returns CDR1 SGHRS and CDR2 YFSETQ. CDR3 length equals 14 residues. V was shortened by 4 bases and J by 7 bases, with 18 bases between the two germline ends. The CDR3, as DNA: TGCGCCAGCAGCGGAGGACTCCCGCTTAAGGAGCAGTACTTC. Translating it yields CASSGGLPLKEQYF.

This chain connects TRBV6-5 to TRBJ1-1; 7 nucleotides agree with TRBD1. CDR1 and CDR2 from the germline V gene are MNHEY and SVGAGI. The CDR3 is 15 amino acids. Trimming at V came to 6 bases and at J to 0 bases, leaving 7 bases not matched to a gene. The CDR3 DNA reads as TGTGCCAGCAGGGGACAGATACAAATGAACACTGAAGCTTTCTTT. It encodes CASRGQIQMNTEAFF.

This clone was picked up a small number of times. The chain links TRBV27 to TRBJ2-7; 8 bases map to TRBD1. Germline V gene data show CDR1 as MNHEY and CDR2 as SMNVEV (reference sequence). CDR3 length: 14 residues. V was clipped by 2 bases and J by 5 bases; unmatched bases: 5. In DNA form, the CDR3 reads TGTGCCAGCAGTTTACAGGGGGCTCGGAACGAGCAGTACTTC. Its translation: CASSLQGARNEQYF.